Sequencing of this T cell receptor (beta chain) was carried out in a study of T cells in Graves' hyperthyroidism and ophthalmopathy. What was amplified from RNA transcripts were TCR beta CDR3 regions. With the HTBI primer set, the TCR CDR3 went through a first round of RT-PCR. TCRdb itself ran the multiplex PCR reads through MiXCR, one entry per CDR3 protein. The sample holds under 550,000 distinct CDR3 sequences, 15% to 20% seen once. Germline assignment: CDR1 MNHEY and CDR2 SVGEGT. This CDR3 contains 16 residues. The V segment lost 4 bases and the J segment 0 bases; nucleotides outside the gene matches: 6.

Sequencing was performed on blood. The chain recombines TRBV6-2 or TRBV6-3 with TRBJ1-3, with TRBD1 matching over 7 bases. The TCR originated in a middle-aged man with Graves' ophthalmopathy. As DNA, the CDR3 is TGTGCCAGCAGTTTGGGACAGCCTAACTCTGGAAACACCATATATTTT. Protein: CASSLGQPNSGNTIYF.